Ten or more counts support the clone carrying this TCR beta chain. This entry is derived from a study of identical twins. One entry per CDR3 protein, called by TCRdb with MiXCR from the 5' RACE reads. The table shows about 700,000 distinct CDR3 sequences, with around 6% occurring only once. The CDR3 totals 14 residues. Germline lookup yields CDR1 MDHEN and CDR2 SYDVKM. Trimming left V 3 bases short and J 2 bases short, with 11 bases between. V and J are TRBV28 and TRBJ2-7; the D is unclear. The TCR was taken from a young man in good health. Sequencing input: naive T cells sorted from blood. The CDR3 DNA reads as TGTGCCAGCAGTTTCTTGGACGGAACCTACGAGCAGTACTTC. Amino acid sequence: CASSFLDGTYEQYF.